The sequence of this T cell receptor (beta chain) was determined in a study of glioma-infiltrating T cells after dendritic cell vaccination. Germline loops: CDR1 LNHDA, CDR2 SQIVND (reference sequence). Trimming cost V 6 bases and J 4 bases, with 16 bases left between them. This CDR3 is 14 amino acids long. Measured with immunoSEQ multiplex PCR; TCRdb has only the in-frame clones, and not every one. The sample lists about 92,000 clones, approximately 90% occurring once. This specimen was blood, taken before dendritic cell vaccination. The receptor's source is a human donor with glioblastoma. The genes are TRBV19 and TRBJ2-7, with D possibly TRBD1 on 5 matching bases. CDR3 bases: TGTGCCAGTAGCGAAAGGACAACGGGTTACGAGCAGTACTTC. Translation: CASSERTTGYEQYF.